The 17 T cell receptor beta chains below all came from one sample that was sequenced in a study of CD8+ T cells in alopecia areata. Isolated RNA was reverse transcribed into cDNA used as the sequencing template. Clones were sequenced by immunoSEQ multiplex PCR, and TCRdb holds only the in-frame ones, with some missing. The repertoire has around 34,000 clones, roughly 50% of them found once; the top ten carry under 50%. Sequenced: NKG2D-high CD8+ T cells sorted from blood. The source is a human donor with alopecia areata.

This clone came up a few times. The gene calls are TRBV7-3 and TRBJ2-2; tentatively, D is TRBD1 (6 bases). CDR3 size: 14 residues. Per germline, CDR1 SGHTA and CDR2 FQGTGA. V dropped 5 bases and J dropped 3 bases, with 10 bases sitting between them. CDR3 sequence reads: CASSRDTYTGELFF. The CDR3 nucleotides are TGTGCCAGCAGCAGGGACACCTACACCGGGGAGCTGTTTTTT.

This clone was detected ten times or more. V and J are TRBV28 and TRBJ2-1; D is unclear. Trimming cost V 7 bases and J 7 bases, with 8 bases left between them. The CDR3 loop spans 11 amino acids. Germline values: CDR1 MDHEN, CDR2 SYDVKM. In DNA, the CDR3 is TGTGCCAGCACGCAGAGGAATGAGCAGTTCTTC. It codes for CASTQRNEQFF.

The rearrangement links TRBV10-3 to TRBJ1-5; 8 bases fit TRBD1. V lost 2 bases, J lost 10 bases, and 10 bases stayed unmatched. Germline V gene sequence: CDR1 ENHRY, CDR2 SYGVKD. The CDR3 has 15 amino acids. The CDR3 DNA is TGTGCCATCAGTGAGCGGACAGGGAGTAACGTTCCCCAGCATTTT. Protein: CAISERTGSNVPQHF.

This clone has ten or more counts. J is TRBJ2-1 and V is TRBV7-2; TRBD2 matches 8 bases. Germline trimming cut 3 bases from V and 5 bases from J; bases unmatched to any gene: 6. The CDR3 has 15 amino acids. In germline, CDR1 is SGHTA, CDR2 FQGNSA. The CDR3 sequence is CASSFTSGKHNEQFF. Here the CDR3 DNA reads TGTGCCAGCAGCTTTACTAGCGGAAAACACAATGAGCAGTTCTTC.

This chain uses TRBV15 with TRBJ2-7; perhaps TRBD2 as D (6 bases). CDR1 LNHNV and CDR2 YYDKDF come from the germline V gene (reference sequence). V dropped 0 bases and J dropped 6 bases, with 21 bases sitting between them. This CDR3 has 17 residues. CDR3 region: CATSRDGAGTLGGEQYF. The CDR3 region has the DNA TGTGCCACCAGCAGAGATGGGGCAGGGACTTTGGGAGGCGAGCAGTACTTC.

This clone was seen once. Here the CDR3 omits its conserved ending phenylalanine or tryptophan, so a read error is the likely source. DNA for the CDR3: TGTGCCAGCATCGGGGGCACTGAAGCTTTCTCT. Translated: CASIGGTEAFS. The chain uses TRBV6-5 and TRBJ1-1; D is possibly TRBD1 (5 bases). Germline V gives CDR1 MNHEY, CDR2 SVGAGI. There are 11 residues in the CDR3. The V end lost 7 bases, the J end lost 4 bases, and 7 bases lay between the germline ends.

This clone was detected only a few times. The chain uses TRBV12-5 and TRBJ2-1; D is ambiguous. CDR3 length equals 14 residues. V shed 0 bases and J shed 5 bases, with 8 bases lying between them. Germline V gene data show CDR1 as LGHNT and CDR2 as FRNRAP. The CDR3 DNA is TGTGCTAGTGGTTTGGTAGTTCGAGACAATGAGCAGTTCTTC. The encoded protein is CASGLVVRDNEQFF.

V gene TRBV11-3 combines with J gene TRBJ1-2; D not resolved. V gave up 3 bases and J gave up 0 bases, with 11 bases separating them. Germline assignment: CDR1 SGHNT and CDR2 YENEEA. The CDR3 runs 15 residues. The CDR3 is CASSFSYTANYGYTF. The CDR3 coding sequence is TGTGCCAGCAGCTTTTCTTACACAGCTAACTATGGCTACACCTTC.

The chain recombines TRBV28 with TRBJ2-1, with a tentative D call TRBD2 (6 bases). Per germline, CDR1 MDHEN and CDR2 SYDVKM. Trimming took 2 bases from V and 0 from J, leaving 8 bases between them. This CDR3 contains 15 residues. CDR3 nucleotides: TGTGCCAGCAGTTTAGACGGGAGCTCCTACAATGAGCAGTTCTTC. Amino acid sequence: CASSLDGSSYNEQFF.

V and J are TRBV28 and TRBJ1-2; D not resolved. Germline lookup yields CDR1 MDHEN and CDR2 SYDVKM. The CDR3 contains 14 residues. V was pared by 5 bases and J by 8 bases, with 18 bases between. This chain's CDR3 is CASSPSGGLRGYTF. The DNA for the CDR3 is TGTGCCAGCAGTCCCAGCGGAGGATTAAGGGGCTACACCTTC.

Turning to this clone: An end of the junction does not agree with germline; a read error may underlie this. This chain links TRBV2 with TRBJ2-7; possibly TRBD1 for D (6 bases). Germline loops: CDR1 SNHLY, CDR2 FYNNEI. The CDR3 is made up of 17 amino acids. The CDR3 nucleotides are TGTGCCAGCAGGGACCGAGAAAGGACAGTACTTTCCTACGAACAGTACTTC. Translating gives CASRDRERTVLSYEQYF.

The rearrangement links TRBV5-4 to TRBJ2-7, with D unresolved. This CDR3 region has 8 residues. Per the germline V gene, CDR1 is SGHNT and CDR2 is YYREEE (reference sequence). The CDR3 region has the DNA TGTGCCAGTCAACAACAGCCCGTC. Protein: CASQQQPV.

The DNA for the CDR3 is TGCACCAGCAGTAACCATTGTTTGTGCACAAATCGGGCCAACGTCCTGACTTTC. Translating it yields CTSSNHCLCTNRANVLTF. The V gene is TRBV1, the J gene TRBJ2-6; whether TRBD1, the table's D call, matches the DNA was not checked. TRBV1 is marked as a pseudogene. CDR3 size: 18 residues.

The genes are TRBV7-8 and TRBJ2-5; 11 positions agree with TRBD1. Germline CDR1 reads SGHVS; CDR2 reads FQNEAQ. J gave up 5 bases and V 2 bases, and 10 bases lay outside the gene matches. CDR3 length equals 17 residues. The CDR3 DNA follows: TGTGCCAGCAGCTTAAGGGACAGGGGGTATTCCGGGGAGACCCAGTACTTC. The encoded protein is CASSLRDRGYSGETQYF.

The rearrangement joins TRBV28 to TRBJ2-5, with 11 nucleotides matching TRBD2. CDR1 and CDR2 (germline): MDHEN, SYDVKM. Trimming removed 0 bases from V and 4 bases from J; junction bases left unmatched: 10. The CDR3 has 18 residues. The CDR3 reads CASSLWLAGGPTSETQYF. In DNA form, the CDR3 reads TGTGCCAGCAGTTTATGGCTAGCGGGAGGACCCACGTCAGAGACCCAGTACTTC.

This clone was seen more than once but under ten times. CDR3 nucleotide sequence: TGCAGCGTTGAGCGCTACGGGACACCTAAAGAGACCCAGTACTTC. Translating gives CSVERYGTPKETQYF. J is TRBJ2-5 and V is TRBV29-1; D might be TRBD1 (6 bases). The CDR3 length is 15 residues. Germline V gene sequence: CDR1 SQVTM, CDR2 ANQGSEA. V lost 3 bases and J 3 bases, leaving 17 bases between the germline ends.

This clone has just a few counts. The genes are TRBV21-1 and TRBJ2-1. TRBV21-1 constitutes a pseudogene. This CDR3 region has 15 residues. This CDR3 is CASSIRPELANEQFF. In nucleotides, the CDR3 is TGTGCCAGCAGCATCCGCCCAGAATTGGCGAATGAGCAGTTCTTC.